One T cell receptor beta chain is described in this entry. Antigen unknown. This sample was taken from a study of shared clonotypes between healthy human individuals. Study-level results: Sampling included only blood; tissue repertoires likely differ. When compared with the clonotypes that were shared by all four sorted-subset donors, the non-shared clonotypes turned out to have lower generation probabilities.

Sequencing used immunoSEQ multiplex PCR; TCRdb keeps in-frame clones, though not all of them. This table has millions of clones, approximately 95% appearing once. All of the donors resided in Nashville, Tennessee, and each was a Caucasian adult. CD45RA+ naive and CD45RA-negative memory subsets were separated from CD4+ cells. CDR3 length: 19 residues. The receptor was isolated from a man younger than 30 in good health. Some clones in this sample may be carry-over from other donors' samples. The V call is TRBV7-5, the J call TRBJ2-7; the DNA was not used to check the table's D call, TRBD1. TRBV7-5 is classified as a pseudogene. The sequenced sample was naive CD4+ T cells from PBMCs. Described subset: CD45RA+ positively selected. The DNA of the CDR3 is TGTGCCAGAAGCCAGATTGGACAGTATCCCATCCCGGGTGCCTACGAGCAGTACTTC. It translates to CARSQIGQYPIPGAYEQYF.